These 28 T cell receptor beta chains were sequenced from one sample in a study of type 1 regulatory T cells. One entry per CDR3 protein results from TCRdb running MiXCR on the reads. The sample consists of tens of thousands of distinct CDR3 sequences, around 20% of them appearing once. These receptors lack a known antigen. Study observations and caveats: Tr1 cells had a more restricted TCR repertoire than non-Tr1 cells.

The sample taken for sequencing was cultured type 1 regulatory T (Tr1) cells, either the whole culture or a sorted fraction (not recorded which). The receptor source for this set is a human donor in good health.

J is TRBJ2-2 and V is TRBV5-1, with D tentatively TRBD1 or TRBD2 (5 bases each). Trimming cost V 3 bases and J 6 bases, with 9 bases left between them. This CDR3 is 13 amino acids long. Per germline, CDR1 SGHRS and CDR2 YFSETQ. CDR3 sequence reads: CASSWDGAGELFF. Written as DNA, the CDR3 is TGCGCCAGCAGCTGGGACGGAGCCGGGGAGCTGTTTTTT.

This clonotype was observed at least ten times. J is TRBJ1-2 and V is TRBV5-1, with D uncertain. Germline V gene sequence: CDR1 SGHRS, CDR2 YFSETQ. The CDR3 sequence is 13 residues long. V was pared by 0 bases and J by 2 bases, with 5 bases between. DNA for the CDR3: TGCGCCAGCAGCTTGGACAAAAACTATGGCTACACCTTC. Protein sequence: CASSLDKNYGYTF.

The chain combines TRBV29-1 with TRBJ2-3; D remains ambiguous. The CDR3 is 13 residues long. Germline values: CDR1 SQVTM, CDR2 ANQGSEA. Trimming shortened V by 5 bases and J by 1 base, and 10 bases separated the two germline ends. The CDR3 DNA reads as TGCAGCGTTCAAACGGTACGCACAGATACGCAGTATTTT. Protein: CSVQTVRTDTQYF.

This chain links TRBV12-3 or TRBV12-4 with TRBJ2-1; maybe TRBD1 (5 bases). The V end was cut by 3 bases, the J end by 2 bases, with 17 bases between. The CDR3 is 17 amino acids. DNA for the CDR3: TGTGCCAGCAGTTTCAGCCAGGGTTCGGCTCCCTACAATGAGCAGTTCTTC. Residues: CASSFSQGSAPYNEQFF.

V and J are TRBV9 and TRBJ1-2; possibly TRBD1 for D (6 bases). The length of the CDR3 is 15 residues. CDR1 is SGDLS, CDR2 YYNGEE, per germline. Trimming removed 2 bases from V and 2 bases from J, with 13 bases in between. The CDR3 region has the DNA TGTGCCAGCAGCGTCAGGGGAACGGCCAACTATGGCTACACCTTC. Protein sequence: CASSVRGTANYGYTF.

On this clonotype: One end of the junction does not line up with germline, which may come from a read error. This sequence joins TRBV4-3 and TRBJ2-1; 9 bases map to TRBD2. CDR3 length equals 15 residues. Per the germline V gene, CDR1 is LGHNA and CDR2 is YSLEER. The CDR3 sequence: CAGSYLAGSDNEQFF. In nucleotides, the CDR3 is TGCGCCGGCAGTTACCTAGCGGGAAGCGACAATGAGCAGTTCTTC.

This chain links TRBV3-1 with TRBJ1-5; D possibly corresponds to TRBD1 (6 bases). This CDR3 has 14 amino acids. The germline V and J ends were trimmed by 1 base and 7 bases, with 11 bases remaining between them. Germline CDR1 and CDR2: LGHDT and YNNKEL (reference sequence). CDR3 bases: TGTGCCAGCAGCCAAGCACAGGGTAACCAGCCCCAGCATTTT. It yields the protein CASSQAQGNQPQHF.

This clonotype was found many times. This sequence joins TRBV24-1 and TRBJ1-2, with D uncertain. The germline gives CDR1 KGHDR, CDR2 SFDVKD. The CDR3 spans 13 residues. Trimming shortened V by 5 bases and J by 4 bases, and 10 bases separated the two germline ends. CDR3 coding DNA: TGTGCCACCAGTGCACCACACAGCTATGGCTACACCTTC. As protein: CATSAPHSYGYTF.

This clonotype was counted a few times. The chain employs TRBV11-1 and TRBJ2-5, with a tentative D call TRBD2 (7 bases). CDR3 length equals 16 residues. V lost 5 bases to trimming and J lost 0 bases, with 16 bases between them. Germline V gene data show CDR1 as SGHAT and CDR2 as FQDESV (reference sequence). CDR3 DNA: TGTGCCAGCAGCCCAGGGGTTAGCGGGTACCAAGAGACCCAGTACTTC. It specifies CASSPGVSGYQETQYF.

The rearrangement uses TRBV4-1 and TRBJ2-7; D is perhaps TRBD2 (5 bases). V lost 1 base, J lost 0 bases, and 7 bases lay in between. This CDR3 contains 14 residues. CDR1 MGHRA and CDR2 YSYEKL come from the germline V gene. CDR3 in DNA: TGCGCCAGCAGCCAAGTTGGGAGCTCCTACGAGCAGTACTTC. Protein: CASSQVGSSYEQYF.

On this clonotype: A much larger clone differs from this one at a single base, so this may be a read error. CDR3 in DNA: TGTGCCAGTAGTATGGCGCACACAGATACGCAGTATTTT. It codes for CASSMAHTDTQYF. The V call is TRBV19, the J call TRBJ2-3, with D uncertain. V was shortened by 3 bases and J by 2 bases, with 6 bases between the two germline ends. Germline assignment: CDR1 LNHDA and CDR2 SQIVND (reference sequence). The CDR3 loop spans 13 amino acids.

This clonotype was seen a few times. This chain connects TRBV20-1 to TRBJ2-1; D might be TRBD2 (5 bases). CDR3 size: 15 residues. V lost 2 bases to trimming and J lost 2 bases, with 13 bases between them. Per the germline V gene, CDR1 is DFQATT and CDR2 is SNEGSKA (reference sequence). CDR3 protein: CSARPSWTPYNEQFF. CDR3 bases: TGCAGTGCTAGACCGTCCTGGACTCCCTACAATGAGCAGTTCTTC.

Only a few counts were recorded for this clonotype. The genes are TRBV5-1 and TRBJ1-2; 8 positions match TRBD1. This CDR3 has 13 amino acids. V shed 0 bases and J 8 bases; nucleotides not matched to a gene: 3. Germline V lookup: CDR1 SGHRS, CDR2 YFSETQ. CDR3 amino acids: CASSLGTGLGYTF. The DNA of the CDR3 is TGCGCCAGCAGCTTGGGGACAGGGTTAGGCTACACCTTC.

The sample holds a few counts of this clonotype. The chain recombines TRBV18 with TRBJ2-7, with D perhaps assigned TRBD1 or TRBD2 (6 bases each). CDR1 is KGHSH, CDR2 LQKENI, per germline. The CDR3 is made up of 15 amino acids. V shed 2 bases and J shed 5 bases, with 16 bases lying between them. The CDR3 nucleotides are TGTGCCAGCTCACCAATCGGGGGCCTCAGAAACGAGCAGTACTTC. Protein sequence: CASSPIGGLRNEQYF.

The chain is built from TRBV20-1 and TRBJ2-3; D is uncertain. Between the trimmed V and J ends, which lost 5 bases and 2 bases, there was a span of 11 bases. Germline loops: CDR1 DFQATT, CDR2 SNEGSKA (reference sequence). This CDR3 has 13 residues. The CDR3 sequence is CSAARSLTDTQYF. In DNA, the CDR3 is TGCAGTGCTGCGCGGAGTCTCACAGATACGCAGTATTTT.

This clonotype came up a few times. The chain recombines TRBV15 with TRBJ2-1; D is undetermined. Germline V gives CDR1 LNHNV, CDR2 YYDKDF (reference sequence). Trimming cost V 5 bases and J 7 bases, with 12 bases left between them. This CDR3 has 13 amino acids. CDR3 bases: TGTGCCACCAGCCCGAAGGGCACGAATGAGCAGTTCTTC. Translating it yields CATSPKGTNEQFF.

This clonotype was seen ten or more times. V and J are TRBV29-1 and TRBJ2-3; D is perhaps TRBD2 (6 bases). The V end lost 2 bases, the J end lost 6 bases, and 9 bases lay between the germline ends. Germline assignment: CDR1 SQVTM and CDR2 ANQGSEA. The CDR3 has 12 residues. Here the CDR3 reads CSVEPGVDTQYF. CDR3 DNA: TGCAGCGTTGAACCGGGAGTGGATACGCAGTATTTT.

V usage is TRBV7-2 and J usage is TRBJ2-5; D is undetermined. The V gene lost 6 bases and the J gene lost 5 bases, with 19 bases spanning the gap. The CDR3 loop spans 15 amino acids. The germline V gene encodes CDR1 SGHTA and CDR2 FQGNSA. The CDR3 region is CASRLSSLLGETQYF. CDR3 in DNA: TGTGCCAGCAGGCTCTCTAGTCTGTTGGGGGAGACCCAGTACTTC.

The chain links TRBV15 to TRBJ2-1; 14 nucleotides agree with TRBD2. Germline V gives CDR1 LNHNV, CDR2 YYDKDF (reference sequence). The CDR3 extends over 17 amino acids. V shed 1 base and J 7 bases; nucleotides not matched to a gene: 6. CDR3 in DNA: TGTGCCACCAGCAGAGTGGGACTAGCGGGAGTGGGAAATGAGCAGTTCTTC. Translated: CATSRVGLAGVGNEQFF.

This clonotype was seen only a few times. The chain has TRBV2 and TRBJ1-1; D might be TRBD1 (5 bases). Germline CDR1 SNHLY, CDR2 FYNNEI. This CDR3 has 16 residues. V was shortened by 5 bases and J by 0 bases, with 16 bases between the two germline ends. The DNA of the CDR3 is TGTGCCAGCAGTCTTCCCCCCGGGACGCTGAACACTGAAGCTTTCTTT. It specifies CASSLPPGTLNTEAFF.

This rearrangement joins TRBV5-1 to TRBJ2-1; 9 bases agree with TRBD2. CDR1 is SGHRS, CDR2 YFSETQ, per germline. Trimming at V came to 4 bases and at J to 5 bases, leaving 7 bases not matched to a gene. This CDR3 comprises 15 residues. The CDR3 region is CASSQGLAIHNEQFF. In DNA form, the CDR3 reads TGCGCCAGCAGCCAGGGACTAGCTATCCACAATGAGCAGTTCTTC. The full variable domain, rest sourced from reference TRBV5-1 and TRBJ2-1, is KAGVTQTPRYLIKTRGQQVTLSCSPISGHRSVSWYQQTPGQGLQFLFEYFSETQRNKGNFPGRFSGRQFSNSRSEMNVSTLELGDSALYLCASSQGLAIHNEQFFGPGTRLTVL.

About this clonotype itself: This could be a read error, since a much larger clone is one nucleotide away. The missing conserved phenylalanine or tryptophan at the end of this CDR3 makes a read error likely. The genes are TRBV11-2 and TRBJ2-1; D possibly corresponds to TRBD2 (5 bases). From germline, CDR1 is SGHAT and CDR2 FQNNGV. This CDR3 has 14 residues. Trimming pared 3 bases from V and 6 bases from J, leaving 12 bases between. CDR3 region: CASSFTRGSNEQFL. The DNA for the CDR3 is TGTGCCAGCAGCTTTACCAGAGGGAGCAATGAGCAGTTCCTC.

In this sample, this clonotype turned up a few times. CDR3 region: CASSQAGGVQPQHF. CDR3 sequence (DNA): TGTGCCAGCAGCCAAGCTGGGGGGGTTCAGCCCCAGCATTTT. The chain employs TRBV3-1 and TRBJ1-5; possible D gene TRBD1, 5 bases. Between the trimmed V and J ends, which lost 1 base and 6 bases, there was a span of 10 bases. The germline V gene encodes CDR1 LGHDT and CDR2 YNNKEL (reference sequence). CDR3 length equals 14 residues.

The chain has TRBV7-2 and TRBJ2-2, with unresolved D. Germline CDR1 and CDR2: SGHTA and FQGNSA. Between the trimmed V and J ends, which lost 5 bases and 11 bases, there was a span of 9 bases. The CDR3 runs 11 residues. This CDR3 is CASSQYAELFF. CDR3 nucleotide sequence: TGTGCCAGCAGCCAATATGCTGAGCTGTTTTTT.

The V call is TRBV29-1, the J call TRBJ2-3, with D hard to call. Per germline, CDR1 SQVTM and CDR2 ANQGSEA. The ends were cut back, 4 bases at V and 0 bases at J, with 11 bases in the middle. The CDR3 has 14 residues. The CDR3 protein is CSVGSGYSTDTQYF. The CDR3 DNA reads TGCAGCGTTGGTTCCGGGTATAGCACAGATACGCAGTATTTT.

This rearrangement joins TRBV12-3 or TRBV12-4 to TRBJ2-6; no reliable D call. This CDR3 is built from 15 residues. V lost 6 bases to trimming and J lost 0 bases, with 9 bases between them. The CDR3 loop is CASRKGISGANVLTF. DNA for the CDR3: TGTGCCAGCAGAAAAGGGATCTCTGGGGCCAACGTCCTGACTTTC.

In its sample, this clonotype was seen many times. The chain combines TRBV2 with TRBJ1-5; the match to TRBD1 covers 10 bases. Germline CDR1 is SNHLY and CDR2 is FYNNEI. The length of the CDR3 is 14 residues. The trim removed 1 base at V and 7 bases at J, leaving 1 base unmatched. CDR3 region: CASSEGTGGQPQHF. The CDR3 nucleotides read TGTGCCAGCAGTGAAGGGACAGGGGGACAGCCCCAGCATTTT.

This rearrangement joins TRBV7-9 to TRBJ1-5; D remains unclear. V lost 6 bases and J 0 bases, leaving 15 bases between the germline ends. Germline V CDR1 and CDR2: SEHNR, FQNEAQ (reference sequence). The CDR3 covers 16 residues. CDR3: CASRHIRGFSNQPQHF. The CDR3 bases are TGTGCCAGCAGACACATCAGAGGATTTAGCAATCAGCCCCAGCATTTT. The whole variable domain, remainder taken from reference TRBV7-9 and TRBJ1-5, is DTGVSQNPRHKITKRGQNVTFRCDPISEHNRLYWYRQTLGQGPEFLTYFQNEAQLEKSRLLSDRFSAERPKGSFSTLEIQRTEQGDSAMYLCASRHIRGFSNQPQHFGDGTRLSIL.